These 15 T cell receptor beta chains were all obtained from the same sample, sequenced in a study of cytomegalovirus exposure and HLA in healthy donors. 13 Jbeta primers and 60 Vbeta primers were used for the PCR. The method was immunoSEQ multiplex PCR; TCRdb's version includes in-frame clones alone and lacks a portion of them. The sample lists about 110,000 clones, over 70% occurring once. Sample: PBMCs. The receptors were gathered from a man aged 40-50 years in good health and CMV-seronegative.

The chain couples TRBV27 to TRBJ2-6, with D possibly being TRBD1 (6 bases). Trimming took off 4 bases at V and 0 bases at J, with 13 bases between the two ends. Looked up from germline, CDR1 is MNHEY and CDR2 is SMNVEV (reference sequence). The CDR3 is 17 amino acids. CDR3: CASSSLDSSSGANVLTF. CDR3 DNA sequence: TGTGCCAGCAGTTCTTTGGACAGCAGCTCTGGGGCCAACGTCCTGACTTTC.

This CDR3 reads CASSSAWRVTYNEQFF. The CDR3 coding sequence is TGTGCCAGCAGCTCGGCGTGGAGGGTCACCTACAATGAGCAGTTCTTC. J is TRBJ2-1 and V is TRBV7-9, with D possibly TRBD2 on 6 matching bases. Germline V gene sequence: CDR1 SEHNR, CDR2 FQNEAQ (reference sequence). The CDR3 totals 16 residues. V lost 4 bases and J lost 2, with 15 bases in between. Using reference TRBV7-9 and TRBJ2-1 for the parts outside the CDR3, the full variable domain is DTGVSQNPRHKITKRGQNVTFRCDPISEHNRLYWYRQTLGQGPEFLTYFQNEAQLEKSRLLSDRFSAERPKGSFSTLEIQRTEQGDSAMYLCASSSAWRVTYNEQFFGPGTRLTVL.

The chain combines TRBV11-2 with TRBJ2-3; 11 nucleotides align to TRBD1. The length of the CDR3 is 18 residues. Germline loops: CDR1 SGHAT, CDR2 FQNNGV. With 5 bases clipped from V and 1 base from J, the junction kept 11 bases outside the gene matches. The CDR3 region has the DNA TGTGCCAGCAGCCCCCGAGGGACAGGGGGATGGGGCACAGATACGCAGTATTTT. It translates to CASSPRGTGGWGTDTQYF.

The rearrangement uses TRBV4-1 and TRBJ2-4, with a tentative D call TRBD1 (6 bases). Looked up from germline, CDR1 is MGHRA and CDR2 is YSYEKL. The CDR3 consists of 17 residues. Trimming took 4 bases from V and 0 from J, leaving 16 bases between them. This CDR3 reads CASSPHGQNLAKNIQYF. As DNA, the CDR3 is TGCGCCAGCAGCCCCCACGGACAGAACCTAGCCAAAAACATTCAGTACTTC.

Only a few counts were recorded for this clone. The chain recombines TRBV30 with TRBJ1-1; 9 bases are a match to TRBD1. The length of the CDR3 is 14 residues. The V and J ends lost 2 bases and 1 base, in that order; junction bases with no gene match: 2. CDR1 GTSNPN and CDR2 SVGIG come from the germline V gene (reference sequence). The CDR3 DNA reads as TGTGCCTGGAGTCCGGGACAGGGGAACACTGAAGCTTTCTTT. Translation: CAWSPGQGNTEAFF.

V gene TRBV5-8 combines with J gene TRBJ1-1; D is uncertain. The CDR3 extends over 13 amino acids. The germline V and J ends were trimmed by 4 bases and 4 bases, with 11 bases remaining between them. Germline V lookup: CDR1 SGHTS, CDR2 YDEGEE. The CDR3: CASSPPSGTEAFF. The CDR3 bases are TGTGCCAGCAGCCCACCGTCGGGCACTGAAGCTTTCTTT.

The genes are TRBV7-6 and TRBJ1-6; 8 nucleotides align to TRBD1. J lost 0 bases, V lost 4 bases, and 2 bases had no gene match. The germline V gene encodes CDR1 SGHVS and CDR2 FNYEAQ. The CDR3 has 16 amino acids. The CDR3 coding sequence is TGTGCCAGCAGCTGGACAGGGAGCTCCTATAATTCACCCCTCCACTTT. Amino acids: CASSWTGSSYNSPLHF.

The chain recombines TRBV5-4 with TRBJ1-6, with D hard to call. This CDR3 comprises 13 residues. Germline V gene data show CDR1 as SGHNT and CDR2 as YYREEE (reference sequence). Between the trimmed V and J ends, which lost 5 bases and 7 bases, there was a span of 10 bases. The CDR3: CASSLDWNSPLHF. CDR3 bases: TGTGCCAGCAGTTTAGACTGGAATTCACCCCTCCACTTT.

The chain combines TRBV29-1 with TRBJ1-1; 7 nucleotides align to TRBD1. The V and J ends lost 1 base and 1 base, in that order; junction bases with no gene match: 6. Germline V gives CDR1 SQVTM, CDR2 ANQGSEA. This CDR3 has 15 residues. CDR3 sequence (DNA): TGCAGCGTTGAAGGGGGACAGCGCCAGAACACTGAAGCTTTCTTT. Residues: CSVEGGQRQNTEAFF.

The CDR3 spells CASSEGPTGEQYF. The CDR3 DNA sequence: TGTGCCAGCAGTGAGGGACCAACAGGGGAGCAGTACTTC. This sequence joins TRBV6-4 and TRBJ2-7; D is possibly TRBD1 (6 bases). This CDR3 has 13 amino acids. Germline-derived CDR1 and CDR2 are MRHNA and SNTAGT. V was clipped by 3 bases and J by 7 bases, with 13 bases between them.

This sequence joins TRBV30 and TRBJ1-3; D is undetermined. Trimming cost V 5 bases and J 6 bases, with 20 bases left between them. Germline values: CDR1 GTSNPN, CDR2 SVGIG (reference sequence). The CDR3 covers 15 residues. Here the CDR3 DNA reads TGTGCCTGGGGCCACAGACACGGCTTGACAAACACCATATATTTT. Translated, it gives CAWGHRHGLTNTIYF.

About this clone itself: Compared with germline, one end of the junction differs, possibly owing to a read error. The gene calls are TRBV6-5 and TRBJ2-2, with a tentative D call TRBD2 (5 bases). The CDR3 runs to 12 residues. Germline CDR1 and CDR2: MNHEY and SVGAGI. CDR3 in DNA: TGTGCCAGCAGTTACAACGCCGGGGAGCTGTTTTTC. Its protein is CASSYNAGELFF.

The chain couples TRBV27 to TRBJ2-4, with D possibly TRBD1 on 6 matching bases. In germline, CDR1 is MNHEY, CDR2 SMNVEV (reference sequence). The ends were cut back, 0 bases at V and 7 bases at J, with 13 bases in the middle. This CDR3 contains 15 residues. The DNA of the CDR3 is TGTGCCAGCAGTTTATCCTACAGGGAGAGTAACATTCAGTACTTC. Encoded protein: CASSLSYRESNIQYF.

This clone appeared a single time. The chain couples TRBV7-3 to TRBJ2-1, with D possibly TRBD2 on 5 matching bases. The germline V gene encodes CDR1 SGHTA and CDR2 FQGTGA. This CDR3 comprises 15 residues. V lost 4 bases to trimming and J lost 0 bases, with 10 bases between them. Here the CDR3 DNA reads TGTGCCAGCAGCTCGGACTCGAGCTCCTACAATGAGCAGTTCTTC. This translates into CASSSDSSSYNEQFF.

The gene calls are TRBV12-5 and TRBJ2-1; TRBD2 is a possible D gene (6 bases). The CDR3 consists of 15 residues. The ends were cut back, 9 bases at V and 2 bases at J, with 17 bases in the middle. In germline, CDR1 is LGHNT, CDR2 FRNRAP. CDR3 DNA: TGTGCTAGCGCCCCCTTGGCGGGGCCCTACAATGAGCAGTTCTTC. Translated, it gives CASAPLAGPYNEQFF.